The T cell receptor beta chain under discussion was sequenced for a study of blood T cell repertoires in COVID-19. For the study at large: Samples representing acute and convalescent COVID-19 were sourced from the United States, Italy and Spain.

The V gene end was trimmed by 2 bases and the J gene end by 8 bases; junction bases not matched to a gene: 14. The length of the CDR3 is 17 residues. Germline V gene data show CDR1 as SQVTM and CDR2 as ANQGSEA. The authors' processing: Using reference gene primer amplification, nucleated cell counts were estimated. Here immunoSEQ multiplex PCR was the method, and the copy in TCRdb shows in-frame clones only, minus some. V and J calls and clone size are as listed in that table; D and trimming were resolved from the DNA. This sample yields 70,000 to 85,000 clones, of which roughly 86% are seen a single time; around 1.9% belongs to the top ten.

The chain combines TRBV29-1 with TRBJ2-1, with 11 bases fitting TRBD2. Input material: peripheral blood. The receptor was isolated from a woman aged 55 to 70 with acute or convalescent COVID-19. The CDR3 here is CSVEIDSGPLAGDEQFF. In DNA, the CDR3 is TGCAGCGTTGAAATAGATAGCGGTCCACTAGCGGGAGATGAGCAGTTCTTC.